This T cell receptor (beta chain) appears in the sequencing data of a study of T cell repertoires in cytomegalovirus infection. Across the whole study: Recently described HLA-C-restricted plus well-studied HLA-B-restricted CMV epitopes were used. CMV infection and matching HLA type were both indicated by public TCR beta signatures.

The CDR3 runs to 14 residues. The germline gives CDR1 MGHDK, CDR2 SYGVNS. With 8 bases clipped from V and 3 bases from J, the junction kept 9 bases outside the gene matches. MiXCR was run by TCRdb on the reads, yielding one entry per CDR3 protein. Altogether approximately 1,000,000 distinct CDR3 sequences are present, less than 40% being singletons, with the ten largest covering about 14%. General study points: There were HLA-C-restricted CMV-specific TCR beta clonotypes dominating the ex vivo response. The study identified carriers of CMV plus the relevant HLA from cumulative public TCR beta family frequency.

For this clonotype: Its target is not known.

The sequenced sample was cultured CD8+ T cells from PBMCs, obtained from culture after CMV antigen stimulation. The rearrangement uses TRBV25-1 and TRBJ1-2; 7 nucleotides line up with TRBD1. The sequence derives from a human donor in good health (CMV status not recorded). Some clones in this sample may be carry-over from other donors' samples. DNA of the CDR3: TGTGCCAGCGCCCTTACAGGGGTTGACTATGGCTACACCTTC. Protein: CASALTGVDYGYTF.